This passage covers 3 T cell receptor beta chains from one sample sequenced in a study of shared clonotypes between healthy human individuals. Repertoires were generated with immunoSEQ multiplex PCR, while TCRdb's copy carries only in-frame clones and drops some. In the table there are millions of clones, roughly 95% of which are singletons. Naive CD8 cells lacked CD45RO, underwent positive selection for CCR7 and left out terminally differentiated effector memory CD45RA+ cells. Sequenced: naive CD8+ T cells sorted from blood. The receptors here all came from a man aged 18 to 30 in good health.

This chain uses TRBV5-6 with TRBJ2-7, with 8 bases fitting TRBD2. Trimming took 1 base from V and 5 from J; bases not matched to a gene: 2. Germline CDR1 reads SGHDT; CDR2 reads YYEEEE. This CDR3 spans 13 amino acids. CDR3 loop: CASSLYGGDEQYF. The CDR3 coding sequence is TGTGCCAGCAGCTTGTACGGGGGGGACGAGCAGTACTTC. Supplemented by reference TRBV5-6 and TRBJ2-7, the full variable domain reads DAGVTQSPTHLIKTRGQQVTLRCSPKSGHDTVSWYQQALGQGPQFIFQYYEEEERQRGNFPDRFSGHQFPNYSSELNVNALLLGDSALYLCASSLYGGDEQYFGPGTRLTVT.

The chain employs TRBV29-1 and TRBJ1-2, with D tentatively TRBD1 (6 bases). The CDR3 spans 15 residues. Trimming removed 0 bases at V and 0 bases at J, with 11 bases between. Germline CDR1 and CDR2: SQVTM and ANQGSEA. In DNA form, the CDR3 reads TGCAGCGTTGAAGATCCACAGGGAGCTAACTATGGCTACACCTTC. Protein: CSVEDPQGANYGYTF.

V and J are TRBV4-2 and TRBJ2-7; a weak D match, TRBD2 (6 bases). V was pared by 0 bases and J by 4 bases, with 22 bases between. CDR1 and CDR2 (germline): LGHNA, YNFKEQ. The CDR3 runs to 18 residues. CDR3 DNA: TGTGCCAGCAGCCAAGAAGGAGGGTGGGTGTCTCAGGTTTACGAGCAGTACTTC. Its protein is CASSQEGGWVSQVYEQYF.